This paragraph reports one TCR beta chain. Its antigen is not known. The data were obtained in a study of T-cell reconstitution after alpha-beta-depleted transplantation in children. Study conclusions and caveats: Elevated TCRbeta diversity at day 60 was traced, in some patients, to surviving recipient T cells and thymic progenitors. After one year, T-cell counts and TCRbeta diversity mostly came from new T cells. As was reported, about two months after transplant, alpha-beta T cells came from several hundred expanded graft clones.

The authors prepared the TCRbeta library with unique molecular identifiers. TCRdb reanalysed the PCR reads using MiXCR and keeps one entry per CDR3 protein. The data show about 420,000 distinct CDR3 sequences, roughly 17% seen once. The sample here was PBMCs, mostly from graft donor cells, taken 360 days after TCRalphabeta/CD19-depleted stem cell transplant. The receptor comes from a boy under three years old who had a stem cell transplant for Wiskott-Aldrich syndrome, so the T cells may come from the graft donor.

CDR3 in amino acids: CASSPASGRAAYNEQFF. For the CDR3, the DNA is TGTGCCAGCAGCCCCGCTAGCGGGAGGGCTGCGTACAATGAGCAGTTCTTC. V and J are TRBV5-8 and TRBJ2-1; 12 nucleotides match TRBD2. Germline V CDR1 and CDR2: SGHTS, YDEGEE. The CDR3 sequence is 17 residues long. V gave up 4 bases and J gave up 4 bases; unmatched junction bases: 9.